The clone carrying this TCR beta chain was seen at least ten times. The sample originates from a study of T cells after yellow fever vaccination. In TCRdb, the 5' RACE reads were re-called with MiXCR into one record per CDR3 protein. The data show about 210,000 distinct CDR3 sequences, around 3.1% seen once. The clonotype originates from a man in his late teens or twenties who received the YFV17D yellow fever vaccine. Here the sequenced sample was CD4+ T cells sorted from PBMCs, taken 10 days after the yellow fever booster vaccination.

CDR3 nucleotides: TGCAGTGCTAGAGTCGGAGCGGGGCAAGAGACCCAGTACTTC. Its translation: CSARVGAGQETQYF. V usage is TRBV20-1 and J usage is TRBJ2-5; 7 nucleotides agree with TRBD2. The V gene's germline CDR1 is DFQATT and CDR2 SNEGSKA (reference sequence). V gave up 1 base and J gave up 2 bases; unmatched junction bases: 4. CDR3 length: 14 residues.